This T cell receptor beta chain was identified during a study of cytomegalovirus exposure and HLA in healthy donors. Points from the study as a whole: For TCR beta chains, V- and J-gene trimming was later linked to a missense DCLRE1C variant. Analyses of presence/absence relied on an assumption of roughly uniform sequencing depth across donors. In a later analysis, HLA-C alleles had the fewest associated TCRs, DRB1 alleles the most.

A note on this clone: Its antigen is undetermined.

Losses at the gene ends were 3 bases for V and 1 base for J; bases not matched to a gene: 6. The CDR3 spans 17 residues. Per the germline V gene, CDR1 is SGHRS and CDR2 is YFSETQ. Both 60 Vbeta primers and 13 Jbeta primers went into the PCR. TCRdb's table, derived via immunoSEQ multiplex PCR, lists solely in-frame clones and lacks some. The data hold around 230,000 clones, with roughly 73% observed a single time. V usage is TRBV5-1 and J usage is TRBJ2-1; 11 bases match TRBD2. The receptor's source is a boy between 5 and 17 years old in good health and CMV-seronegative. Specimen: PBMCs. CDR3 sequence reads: CASSSVAGGLSYNEQFF. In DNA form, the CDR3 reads TGCGCCAGCAGCTCCGTAGCGGGGGGGCTATCCTACAATGAGCAGTTCTTC.